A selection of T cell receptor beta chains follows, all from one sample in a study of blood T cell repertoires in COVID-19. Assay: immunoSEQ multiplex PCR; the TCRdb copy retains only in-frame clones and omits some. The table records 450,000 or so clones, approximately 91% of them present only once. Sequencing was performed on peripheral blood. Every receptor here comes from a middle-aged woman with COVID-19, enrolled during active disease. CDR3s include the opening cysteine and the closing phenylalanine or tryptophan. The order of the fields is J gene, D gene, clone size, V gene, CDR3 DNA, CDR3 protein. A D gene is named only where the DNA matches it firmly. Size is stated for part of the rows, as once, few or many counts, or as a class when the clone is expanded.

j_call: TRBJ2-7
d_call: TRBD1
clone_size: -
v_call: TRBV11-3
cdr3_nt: TGTGCCGGCAGCCCCGGACAGGGGATTTCCTACGAGCAGTACTTC
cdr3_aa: CAGSPGQGISYEQYF

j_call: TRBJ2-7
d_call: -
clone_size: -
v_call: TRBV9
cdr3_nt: TGTGCCAGCAGCGTCTCGGGAGATCCCTACGAGCAGTACTTC
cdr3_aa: CASSVSGDPYEQYF

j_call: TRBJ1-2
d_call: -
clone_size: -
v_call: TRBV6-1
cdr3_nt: TGTGCCAGCAGTGAAGCGGCCAGGGGCTATGGCTACACCTTC
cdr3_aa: CASSEAARGYGYTF

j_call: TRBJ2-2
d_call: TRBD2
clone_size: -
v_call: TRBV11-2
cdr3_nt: TGTGCCAGCAGCCGGACTAGCGGGGGCGCCGGGGAGCTGTTTTTT
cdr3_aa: CASSRTSGGAGELFF

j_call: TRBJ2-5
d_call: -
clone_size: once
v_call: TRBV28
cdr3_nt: TGTGCCAGCAGTTTGACAGGGAGGCCCGTTGGCCAAGAGACCCAGTACTTC
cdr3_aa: CASSLTGRPVGQETQYF

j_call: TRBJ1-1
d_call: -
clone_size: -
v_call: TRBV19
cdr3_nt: TGTGCCAGTAGTATAGATCCCCAGGGGTGGACTGAAGCTTTCTTT
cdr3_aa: CASSIDPQGWTEAFF

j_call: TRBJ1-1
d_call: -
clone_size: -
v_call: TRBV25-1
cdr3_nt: TGTGCCAGCAGTGAAGGTATGGGCTATACTGAAGCTTTCTTT
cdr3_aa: CASSEGMGYTEAFF

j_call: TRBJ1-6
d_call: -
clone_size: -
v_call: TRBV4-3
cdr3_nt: TGCGCCAGCAGCCAAGTATGGTCAGGGGCGTCAGGGACACCCCTCCACTTT
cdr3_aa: CASSQVWSGASGTPLHF

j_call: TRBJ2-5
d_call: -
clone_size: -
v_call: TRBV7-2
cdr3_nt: TGTGCCAGCAGCTTGCTAGCATTTGAGACCCAGTACTTC
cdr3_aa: CASSLLAFETQYF

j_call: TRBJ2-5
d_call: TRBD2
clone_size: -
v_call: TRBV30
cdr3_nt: TGTGCCTGGGGGACTAGCGGGGGGGCCACAGAGACCCAGTACTTC
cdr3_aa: CAWGTSGGATETQYF